A selection of T cell receptor beta chains follows, all from one sample in a study of CD8 T cells in ankylosing spondylitis. TCRdb processed the 5' RACE reads anew with MiXCR; each CDR3 protein has one entry. Of roughly 400,000 distinct CDR3 sequences listed, around 20% are singletons. Specimen: blood, either unsorted or a sorted T cell fraction (not recorded which). The receptor set was obtained from a male donor with ankylosing spondylitis. The CDR3 runs from the conserved cysteine through the conserved F or W. A D gene is named only where the DNA matches it firmly. Only some rows state a clone size, as once, few, many or a class for expanded clones.

len	v_gene	d_gene	j_gene	abundance	CDR3nt	CDR3aa
13	TRBV3-1	.	TRBJ1-4	few	TGTGCCAGCAGCCAAGATTGGGACCATAGGCTGTTTTTT	CASSQDWDHRLFF
15	TRBV27	TRBD1	TRBJ2-6	.	TGTGCCAGCAGCCGGGACAGCTCTGGGGCCAACGTCCTGACTTTC	CASSRDSSGANVLTF
14	TRBV25-1	.	TRBJ2-7	.	TGTGCCAGTTCCGGGTTGCGATCTGGGGGAGAGCAGTACTTC	CASSGLRSGGEQYF
15	TRBV18	TRBD2	TRBJ2-3	few	TGTGCCAGCTCACCGGGACTACCTATCACAGATACGCAGTATTTT	CASSPGLPITDTQYF
15	TRBV29-1	.	TRBJ2-1	many	TGCAGCGTTGAGAGTCTCCTCCCGGGTTACAATGAGCAGTTCTTC	CSVESLLPGYNEQFF
18	TRBV5-1	.	TRBJ1-2	.	TGCGCCAGCCGCGTTATCTTAGGGGAAGGTCCTACTTGGTATGGCTACACCTTC	CASRVILGEGPTWYGYTF
13	TRBV2	.	TRBJ2-7	.	TGTGCCAGCAGCCGGGGGGCTGCATACGAGCAGTACTTC	CASSRGAAYEQYF
12	TRBV11-2	.	TRBJ2-2	.	TGTGCCAGCAGCTTATCGGTCGGGGAGCTGTTTTTT	CASSLSVGELFF
14	TRBV12-3/TRBV12-4	.	TRBJ1-1	.	TGTGCCAGCAGGGTGAACGGGGAATACACTGAAGCTTTCTTT	CASRVNGEYTEAFF
13	TRBV29-1	.	TRBJ2-7	many	TGCAGCGTTCGGGGAGCGAGCTCCTACGAGCAGTACTTC	CSVRGASSYEQYF
16	TRBV6-2/TRBV6-3	TRBD1	TRBJ2-6	.	TGTGCCAGCAGCGACAGGGAACCGTCTGGGGCCAACGTCCTGACTTTC	CASSDREPSGANVLTF
15	TRBV15	.	TRBJ2-6	.	TGTGCCACCAGCAGAGACAGGACTGGGGCCAACGTCCTGACTTTC	CATSRDRTGANVLTF
15	TRBV12-3/TRBV12-4	.	TRBJ1-2	.	TGTGCCAGCAGTTTAGTGGGGGGAAGAGGCTATGGCTACACCTTC	CASSLVGGRGYGYTF
15	TRBV7-6	TRBD1	TRBJ1-1	.	TGTGCCAGCAGCCTCTGGACAGGGAGGACGGCTGAAGCTTTCTTT	CASSLWTGRTAEAFF
16	TRBV20-1	.	TRBJ1-4	few	TGCAGTGCTAGAGATGACATCTCCACAACTAATGAAAAACTGTTTTTT	CSARDDISTTNEKLFF
12	TRBV5-1	.	TRBJ1-1	many	TGCGCCAGCAGCCGGGGTGGCACTGAAGCTTTCTTT	CASSRGGTEAFF
15	TRBV24-1	TRBD2	TRBJ2-1	.	TGTGCCTCAGGGGGAACTAGCGGGAGGTACAATGAGCAGTTCTTC	CASGGTSGRYNEQFF
11	TRBV6-6	.	TRBJ2-7	few	TGTGCCAGCAGTCGAAACCACGAGCAGTACTTC	CASSRNHEQYF
16	TRBV6-1	TRBD1	TRBJ1-2	few	TGTGCCAGCAGTAGGACAGGTACCACGAATAACTATGGCTACACCTTC	CASSRTGTTNNYGYTF
14	TRBV12-3/TRBV12-4	TRBD1	TRBJ2-7	.	TGTGCCAGCAGTTTACAACAGGGGGTCTACGAGCAGTACTTC	CASSLQQGVYEQYF
15	TRBV9	.	TRBJ1-1	.	TGTGCCAGCAGCGTAGTATCACAGCCGAACACTGAAGCTTTCTTT	CASSVVSQPNTEAFF
14	TRBV7-3	.	TRBJ1-1	.	TGTGCCAGCAGCTTTAGCCGGGAAGGCACTGAAGCTTTCTTT	CASSFSREGTEAFF
15	TRBV6-5	TRBD1	TRBJ1-5	few	TGTGCCAGCAGTTTAAGGACAGGGTGGAATCAGCCCCAGCATTTT	CASSLRTGWNQPQHF
15	TRBV7-2	TRBD1	TRBJ1-5	.	TGTGCCAGCAGCCCTGGGACAGCGGGAAATCAGCCCCAGCATTTT	CASSPGTAGNQPQHF
13	TRBV3-1	.	TRBJ1-2	.	TGTGCCAGCAGCCAGGCGGGATCCTATGGCTACACCTTC	CASSQAGSYGYTF
14	TRBV7-2	.	TRBJ2-2	few	TGTGCCAGCAGCTTAGCACGGCCAACCGGGGAGCTGTTTTTT	CASSLARPTGELFF
15	TRBV14	.	TRBJ2-7	.	TGTGCCAGCAGCCAAGAGAGACTACCGACCTACGAGCAGTACTTC	CASSQERLPTYEQYF
12	TRBV29-1	.	TRBJ2-7	.	TGCAGCGTTGAAGAGAGCTCCTACGAGCAGTACTTC	CSVEESSYEQYF
15	TRBV5-1	.	TRBJ1-2	few	TGCGCCAGCAGCTTGGAATGGGGGCGCCGCTATGGCTACACCTTC	CASSLEWGRRYGYTF
15	TRBV27	TRBD2	TRBJ2-1	.	TGTGCCAGCAGTTTATCCGCTTTAGCGGGAGATGAGCAGTTCTTC	CASSLSALAGDEQFF
15	TRBV20-1	TRBD2	TRBJ2-3	.	TGCAGTGCCCAGGGCGCGGGAGGGCCTACAGATACGCAGTATTTT	CSAQGAGGPTDTQYF
16	TRBV6-5	TRBD1	TRBJ1-3	.	TGTGCCAGCAGTTCAACAGGGGAATACTCTGGAAACACCATATATTTT	CASSSTGEYSGNTIYF
12	TRBV2	.	TRBJ1-1	.	TGTGCCAGCAGTGACCAGAACACTGAAGCTTTCTTT	CASSDQNTEAFF
14	TRBV6-5	.	TRBJ1-1	few	TGTGCCAGCAGTTACGGGACGGAGAACACTGAAGCTTTCTTT	CASSYGTENTEAFF
15	TRBV30	TRBD2	TRBJ2-2	few	TGTGCCTGGAGTGCCAGCGGGAGGGTTGCCGGGGAGCTGTTTTTT	CAWSASGRVAGELFF
13	TRBV28	.	TRBJ2-7	few	TGTGCCAGCAGAACCGCGGGACTGGGCGAGCAGTACTTC	CASRTAGLGEQYF
14	TRBV20-1	.	TRBJ2-7	few	TGCAGTGCTATTGGAGAAGAGGGGCACTACGAGCAGTACTTC	CSAIGEEGHYEQYF
12	TRBV6-6	.	TRBJ2-3	few	TGTGCCTCCTCGGGGGTCACAGATACGCAGTATTTT	CASSGVTDTQYF
11	TRBV29-1	.	TRBJ1-1	few	TGCAGCGTTCGACGGAACACTGAAGCTTTCTTT	CSVRRNTEAFF
16	TRBV7-9	TRBD2	TRBJ2-1	few	TGTGCCAGCAGCAAGATTAGCGGGAGGGGCTACAATGAGCAGTTCTTC	CASSKISGRGYNEQFF
17	TRBV7-2	TRBD1	TRBJ2-1	.	TGTGCCAGCAGCTCCGGGACAGGGGTCCTTTCCTACAATGAGCAGTTCTTC	CASSSGTGVLSYNEQFF
15	TRBV2	TRBD2	TRBJ2-1	.	TGTGCCAGCAGCGCAGAAGCGGGAGACTACAATGAGCAGTTCTTC	CASSAEAGDYNEQFF
13	TRBV6-5	TRBD1	TRBJ1-2	.	TGTGCCAGCAGATTAGGTCAGGGGGCCCCCGTGGCCTTC	CASRLGQGAPVAF
13	TRBV30	TRBD1	TRBJ2-1	.	TGTGCCTGGAGTCCCGACAGGGTAGGTGAGCAGTTCTTC	CAWSPDRVGEQFF
17	TRBV20-1	TRBD1	TRBJ1-6	.	TGCAGTGCTAGTGGACAGGGGTGGCTTGGGTATAATTCACCCCTCCACTTT	CSASGQGWLGYNSPLHF
14	TRBV9	.	TRBJ1-2	few	TGTGCCAGCAGCTCCAACGGGGCGACTCGTGGCTACACCTTC	CASSSNGATRGYTF
13	TRBV29-1	TRBD2	TRBJ2-1	.	TGCAGCGCCGGGACTAGCGGCTACAATGAGCAGTTCTTC	CSAGTSGYNEQFF
13	TRBV18	.	TRBJ1-5	few	TGTGCCAGCTCAGGCAACAGGGATCAGCCCCAGCATTTT	CASSGNRDQPQHF
13	TRBV20-1	.	TRBJ1-4	few	TGCAGTGCTAGACCGGGACAACCCGAAAAACTGTTTTTT	CSARPGQPEKLFF
15	TRBV19	TRBD2	TRBJ2-7	few	TGTGCCAGTAGTTCCGCTAGCGGTGTCTCCTACGAGCAGTACTTC	CASSSASGVSYEQYF
13	TRBV6-1	.	TRBJ2-6	few	TGTGCCAGCTTCCAACCTGGGGCCAACGTCCTGACTTTC	CASFQPGANVLTF
15	TRBV7-3	TRBD2	TRBJ2-2	.	TGTGCCAGCAGCTTAATCACGGGAGGGGCCGGGGAGCTGTTTTTT	CASSLITGGAGELFF
15	TRBV5-1	.	TRBJ2-5	.	TGCGCCAGCAGCTTGGTATACCGACCACAAGAGACCCAGTACTTC	CASSLVYRPQETQYF
13	TRBV7-2	.	TRBJ2-7	.	TGTGCCAGCAGCTTAGAAGGGCTCCTCGAGCAGTACTTC	CASSLEGLLEQYF
15	TRBV5-6	.	TRBJ1-1	few	TGTGCCAGCAGCCCCGGGACGGGGCGCAACACTGAAGCTTTCTTT	CASSPGTGRNTEAFF